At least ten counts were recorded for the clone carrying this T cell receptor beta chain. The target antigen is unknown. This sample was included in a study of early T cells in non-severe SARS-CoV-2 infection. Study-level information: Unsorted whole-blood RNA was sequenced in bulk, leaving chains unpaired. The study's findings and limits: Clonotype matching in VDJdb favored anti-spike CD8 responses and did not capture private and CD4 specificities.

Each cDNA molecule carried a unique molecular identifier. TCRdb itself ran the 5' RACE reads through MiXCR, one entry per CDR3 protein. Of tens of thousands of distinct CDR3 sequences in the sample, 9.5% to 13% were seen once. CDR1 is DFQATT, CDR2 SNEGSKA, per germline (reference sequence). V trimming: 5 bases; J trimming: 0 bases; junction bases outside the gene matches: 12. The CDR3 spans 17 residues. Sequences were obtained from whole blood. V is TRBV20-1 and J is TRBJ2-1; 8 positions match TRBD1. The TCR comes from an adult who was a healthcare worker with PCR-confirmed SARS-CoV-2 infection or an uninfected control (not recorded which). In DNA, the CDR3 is TGCAGTGCTGGGAGATTCCGGACAGGGAGCTCCTACAATGAGCAGTTCTTC. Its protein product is CSAGRFRTGSSYNEQFF.